The rows below give T cell receptor beta chains drawn from one sample of a study of blood T cell repertoires in COVID-19. The protocol was immunoSEQ multiplex PCR, while the TCRdb copy is restricted to in-frame clones and leaves out a portion. Among 65,000 to 90,000 clones listed, 65% to 90% were seen once. The material sequenced was peripheral blood. These receptors were collected from a man older than 75 with COVID-19, enrolled during active disease. Both conserved end residues are part of each CDR3. Fields, in order: V gene, CDR3 protein.

v_gene: TRBV7-8
CDR3aa: CASSTGQFYEQYF

v_gene: TRBV28
CDR3aa: CASSSLGSSRDRILETQYF

v_gene: TRBV6-2/TRBV6-3
CDR3aa: CASSYSQGWGPPLHF

v_gene: TRBV6-6
CDR3aa: CASSHYETSGGYEQYF

v_gene: TRBV11-3
CDR3aa: CASSLDLASTYEQYF

v_gene: TRBV19
CDR3aa: CASSLQDQGAEAFF

v_gene: TRBV6-5
CDR3aa: CASRNRGPGNTIYF

v_gene: TRBV7-8
CDR3aa: CASSLDSGGNTEAFF

v_gene: TRBV20-1
CDR3aa: CSVKGPYGYTF

v_gene: TRBV6-5
CDR3aa: CASTNGGKETQYF

v_gene: TRBV10-3
CDR3aa: CAISALGGSNTGELFF

v_gene: TRBV2
CDR3aa: CASSDRVGNQPQHF

v_gene: TRBV6-6
CDR3aa: CASSYGSTGDTEAFF

v_gene: TRBV5-6
CDR3aa: CASSQIGQRTISGNTIYF

v_gene: TRBV28
CDR3aa: CASRVGGKMNTEAFF

v_gene: TRBV2
CDR3aa: CASGMDSQETQYF

v_gene: TRBV5-1
CDR3aa: CASSWPRRGASVLRGAGELFF

v_gene: TRBV19
CDR3aa: CASSTTSGGAYEQYF

v_gene: TRBV21-1
CDR3aa: CASSKPTLENENTEAFF

v_gene: TRBV4-1
CDR3aa: CASSQVFLDRGDTEAFF

v_gene: TRBV11-3
CDR3aa: CASSLVLAGGPETQYF

v_gene: TRBV5-4
CDR3aa: CASSLPTLDEQYF

v_gene: TRBV25-1
CDR3aa: CASSEVGGESKIVGYTF